A selection of T cell receptor beta chains follows, all from one sample in a study of identical twins. TCRdb fed the 5' RACE reads into MiXCR, producing one record per CDR3 protein. This repertoire shows hundreds of thousands of distinct CDR3 sequences, roughly 24% found once; its top ten account for 2.9%. These data were also filed under a second study, of T cells expressing NK-cell markers.

The sample was CD4+ T cells sorted from blood. The receptors shown here come from a woman in her late teens or twenties in good health. Both conserved end residues are part of each CDR3. The D gene is left open where the match is weak. A clone size is listed for some rows: how often the clone was seen (once, few, many), or a class if it is expanded.

v_call	j_call	clone_size	d_call	cdr3_aa	cdr3_nt
TRBV7-3	TRBJ1-2	NA	NA	CASSLYQGGGYTF	TGTGCCAGCAGCTTATACCAGGGAGGAGGCTACACCTTC
TRBV5-1	TRBJ2-7	few	NA	CASSFGGPRDHEQYF	TGCGCCAGCAGCTTTGGGGGCCCCCGGGATCACGAGCAGTACTTC
TRBV7-2	TRBJ2-1	few	NA	CASSSDRGYEQFF	TGTGCCAGCAGCTCCGACCGGGGATATGAGCAGTTCTTC
TRBV20-1	TRBJ2-1	few	TRBD2	CSAWLSGRTGEQFF	TGCAGTGCTTGGCTTAGCGGGAGGACCGGTGAGCAGTTCTTC
TRBV5-1	TRBJ2-5	NA	NA	CASSLPTAETQYF	TGCGCCAGCAGCCTACCGACAGCCGAGACCCAGTACTTC
TRBV9	TRBJ2-3	NA	TRBD1	CASSVAGTGVKATDTQYF	TGTGCCAGCAGCGTAGCCGGGACAGGGGTAAAGGCCACAGATACGCAGTATTTT
TRBV7-3	TRBJ2-3	few	TRBD2	CASSRAAGGRTDTQYF	TGTGCCAGCAGCCGGGCAGCGGGGGGACGCACAGATACGCAGTATTTT
TRBV6-6	TRBJ2-1	few	TRBD1	CASGTGGDEQFF	TGTGCCAGCGGGACAGGGGGCGATGAGCAGTTCTTC
TRBV7-8	TRBJ2-1	NA	NA	CASSLELINEQFF	TGTGCCAGCAGCTTAGAGCTGATCAATGAGCAGTTCTTC
TRBV7-2	TRBJ2-7	few	NA	CASSLAYNEQYF	TGTGCCAGCAGCTTAGCTTACAACGAGCAGTACTTC
TRBV5-5	TRBJ1-6	NA	NA	CASSLNQLDYSPLHF	TGTGCCAGCAGCTTGAACCAGCTCGACTATTCACCCCTCCACTTT
TRBV6-5	TRBJ2-7	NA	NA	CASSYSRPYRSPYEQYF	TGTGCCAGCAGTTACTCGAGGCCCTACAGGTCACCCTACGAGCAGTACTTC
TRBV6-4	TRBJ1-5	NA	NA	CASSNLIQGHNQPQHF	TGTGCCAGCAGCAATTTAATCCAGGGGCACAATCAGCCCCAGCATTTT
TRBV6-5	TRBJ2-5	NA	NA	CASSYAGTQETQYF	TGTGCCAGCAGTTACGCCGGGACTCAAGAGACCCAGTACTTC
TRBV29-1	TRBJ2-3	few	NA	CSVDRAGTDTQYF	TGCAGCGTTGATAGAGCGGGCACAGATACGCAGTATTTT
TRBV14	TRBJ2-5	few	TRBD2	CASSPLAGVGETQYF	TGTGCCAGCAGCCCCCTAGCGGGAGTGGGTGAGACCCAGTACTTC
TRBV12-3/TRBV12-4	TRBJ2-7	NA	TRBD2	CASSLRLAGAYEQYF	TGTGCCAGCAGTTTACGGCTAGCGGGGGCCTACGAGCAGTACTTC
TRBV3-1	TRBJ2-2	NA	NA	CASSHEPARTGELFF	TGTGCCAGCAGCCACGAGCCCGCAAGGACCGGGGAGCTGTTTTTT
TRBV9	TRBJ2-7	few	TRBD2	CASSVGVAGTYEQYF	TGTGCCAGCAGCGTAGGGGTAGCGGGAACCTACGAGCAGTACTTC
TRBV21-1	TRBJ2-5	few	NA	CASSKRCLDPRAETQYF	TGTGCCAGCAGCAAAAGGTGCTTGGACCCACGAGCAGAGACCCAGTACTTC
TRBV6-2/TRBV6-3	TRBJ2-7	NA	NA	CATSQAGSEQYF	TGTGCCACCTCTCAGGCGGGAAGTGAGCAGTACTTC
TRBV7-9	TRBJ1-5	few	NA	CASSPDRLGNQPQHF	TGTGCCAGCAGCCCTGACAGGCTGGGCAATCAGCCCCAGCATTTT
TRBV12-3/TRBV12-4	TRBJ1-2	many	NA	CASSLQPNYGYTF	TGTGCCAGCAGTCTACAGCCAAACTATGGCTACACCTTC
TRBV7-6	TRBJ2-1	NA	NA	CASSWQGNEQFF	TGTGCCAGCAGCTGGCAGGGAAATGAGCAGTTCTTC
TRBV5-5	TRBJ1-6	NA	TRBD1	CASSWGTVDSPLHF	TGTGCCAGCAGCTGGGGGACAGTTGATTCACCCCTCCACTTT
TRBV6-5	TRBJ2-1	NA	TRBD2	CASSYSERDAQFF	TGTGCCAGCAGTTACTCGGAGCGGGACGCGCAGTTCTTC
TRBV29-1	TRBJ2-1	few	TRBD2	CSVGLAGVHEQFF	TGCAGCGTTGGGCTAGCGGGGGTGCATGAGCAGTTCTTC
TRBV27	TRBJ1-1	NA	NA	CASRHGGKNTEAFF	TGTGCCAGCAGGCACGGGGGGAAAAACACTGAAGCTTTCTTT
TRBV20-1	TRBJ2-1	NA	NA	CSARTSLDEQFF	TGCAGTGCTCGGACCTCCTTGGATGAGCAGTTCTTC
TRBV29-1	TRBJ2-1	few	NA	CSVETGRNEQFF	TGCAGCGTTGAAACGGGGAGGAATGAGCAGTTCTTC
TRBV20-1	TRBJ1-5	few	NA	CSASPGGPKSQPQHF	TGCAGTGCTAGCCCGGGGGGTCCAAAATCACAGCCCCAGCATTTT
TRBV4-2	TRBJ1-5	few	NA	CASSQASIFNQPQHF	TGTGCCAGCAGCCAAGCGTCTATCTTTAATCAGCCCCAGCATTTT
TRBV12-3/TRBV12-4	TRBJ2-1	few	NA	CASSRLSGAEEFF	TGTGCCAGCAGCCGACTGAGCGGTGCGGAGGAGTTCTTC
TRBV29-1	TRBJ1-1	NA	NA	CSAAAGLNTEAFF	TGCAGCGCCGCCGCCGGGCTGAACACTGAAGCTTTCTTT
TRBV7-3	TRBJ2-1	once	TRBD1	CASSSYRGFPYNEQFF	TGTGCCAGCAGCTCTTACAGGGGATTCCCCTACAATGAGCAGTTCTTC
TRBV4-3	TRBJ2-1	NA	TRBD2	CASSQGRASGRSSYNEQFF	TGCGCCAGCAGCCAAGGGCGGGCTAGCGGGAGGAGCTCCTACAATGAGCAGTTCTTC